The next 31 T cell receptor beta chains were all read from a single sample in a study of blood T cell repertoires in COVID-19. Repertoires were generated with immunoSEQ multiplex PCR, while TCRdb's copy carries only in-frame clones and drops some. The data show around 200,000 clones, around 88% seen once. Sequences were obtained from PBMCs or T cells enriched from blood (not recorded which). These TCRs come from a woman aged 30 to 39 who had been exposed to COVID-19.

V usage is TRBV27 and J usage is TRBJ1-5; 7 nucleotides agree with TRBD1. The CDR3 totals 15 residues. Germline V CDR1 and CDR2: MNHEY, SMNVEV (reference sequence). After removal of 2 bases from V and 5 bases from J, the junction contained 6 bases not matched to a gene. For the CDR3, the DNA is TGTGCCAGCAGTTTACGACAGGGTCTCCATCAGCCCCAGCATTTT. It yields the protein CASSLRQGLHQPQHF.

This clone was counted once. The chain combines TRBV5-1 with TRBJ2-2; D unclear. The germline V gene encodes CDR1 SGHRS and CDR2 YFSETQ. Trimming cost V 0 bases and J 1 base, with 4 bases left between them. This CDR3 is built from 14 residues. CDR3 region: CASSLAGNTGELFF. CDR3 nucleotide sequence: TGCGCCAGCAGCTTGGCAGGGAACACCGGGGAGCTGTTTTTT.

The rearrangement links TRBV5-4 to TRBJ2-7, with D tentatively TRBD2 (6 bases). The CDR3 spans 16 residues. CDR1 SGHNT and CDR2 YYREEE come from the germline V gene (reference sequence). The V end lost 0 bases, the J end lost 4 bases, and 17 bases lay between the germline ends. The CDR3 loop reads CASSLGGKLAEYEQYF. CDR3 in DNA: TGTGCCAGCAGCTTGGGTGGGAAACTAGCTGAATACGAGCAGTACTTC.

The rearrangement links TRBV3-1 (or the pseudogene TRBV3-2) to TRBJ2-5; weak D call: TRBD2 (6 bases). V lost 3 bases to trimming and J lost 4 bases, with 18 bases between them. The CDR3 runs to 16 residues. Germline-derived CDR1 and CDR2 are LGHDT and YNNKEL (reference sequence). This chain's CDR3 is CASSHRDSGLSETQYF. The CDR3 bases are TGTGCCAGCAGCCATCGGGACTCCGGGCTGTCAGAGACCCAGTACTTC.

V is TRBV4-1 and J is TRBJ2-1; TRBD1 matches 12 bases. This CDR3 is built from 16 residues. The V and J ends lost 0 bases and 9 bases, in that order; junction bases with no gene match: 6. The V gene's germline CDR1 is MGHRA and CDR2 YSYEKL. In DNA form, the CDR3 reads TGCGCCAGCAGCCAAGATACTGGGACAGGGGGCGTTGAGCAGTTCTTC. Amino acid sequence: CASSQDTGTGGVEQFF.

V and J are TRBV18 and TRBJ1-2, with TRBD1 as a possible D gene (5 bases). The CDR3 contains 17 residues. CDR1 is KGHSH, CDR2 LQKENI, per germline. V was clipped by 2 bases and J by 4 bases, with 20 bases between them. The CDR3 DNA reads TGTGCCAGCTCACCAAATTCGGCCGGGGAGGGGAGCTATGGCTACACCTTC. It encodes CASSPNSAGEGSYGYTF.

The chain has TRBV3-1 (or the pseudogene TRBV3-2) and TRBJ1-2; 10 positions match TRBD1. The trim removed 4 bases at V and 5 bases at J, leaving 7 bases unmatched. Germline values: CDR1 LGHDT, CDR2 YNNKEL (reference sequence). This CDR3 is 15 amino acids long. CDR3 bases: TGTGCCAGCAGCCCCGGGACAGGGGATGGGTATGGCTACACCTTC. The encoded protein is CASSPGTGDGYGYTF.

The sample holds one count of this clone. V usage is TRBV6-6 and J usage is TRBJ1-2; D is unresolved. V dropped 1 base and J dropped 2 bases, with 5 bases sitting between them. The CDR3 runs 13 residues. Germline CDR1 is MNHNY and CDR2 is SVGAGI (reference sequence). CDR3 loop: CASSYLANYGYTF. CDR3 bases: TGTGCCAGCAGTTACTTAGCGAACTATGGCTACACCTTC.

The chain combines TRBV7-9 with TRBJ1-2; tentatively, D is TRBD1 (6 bases). Germline CDR1 SEHNR, CDR2 FQNEAQ (reference sequence). This CDR3 comprises 13 residues. V lost 7 bases to trimming and J lost 2 bases, with 11 bases between them. Here the CDR3 reads CASTRGQNYGYTF. Written as DNA, the CDR3 is TGTGCCAGCACCAGGGGACAAAACTATGGCTACACCTTC.

This clone came up once. The chain carries TRBV19 and TRBJ2-3; 8 nucleotides match TRBD2. The CDR3 runs 17 residues. The V gene's germline CDR1 is LNHDA and CDR2 SQIVND (reference sequence). Trimming at V came to 3 bases and at J to 0 bases, leaving 8 bases not matched to a gene. This CDR3 reads CASSMRFSGTSTDTQYF. DNA for the CDR3: TGTGCCAGTAGTATGCGCTTTAGCGGGACTAGCACAGATACGCAGTATTTT.

The gene calls are TRBV6-5 and TRBJ1-1; the D is unclear. CDR3 size: 14 residues. V lost 6 bases and J 8 bases, leaving 19 bases between the germline ends. The germline CDR1 and CDR2 sequences are MNHEY and SVGAGI. The CDR3 region is CASSPTQRRTEAFF. The DNA for the CDR3 is TGTGCCAGCAGCCCAACCCAGCGGAGGACGGAAGCTTTCTTT.

The chain links TRBV18 to TRBJ1-1, with a possible D match to TRBD1 (5 bases). Germline CDR1 and CDR2: KGHSH and LQKENI. Trimming stripped 2 bases from V and 7 bases from J, with 5 bases between. This CDR3 has 11 amino acids. CDR3 sequence (DNA): TGTGCCAGCTCACCAGACAGTGAAGCTTTCTTT. Translating gives CASSPDSEAFF.

As to this clone: The junction and the germline gene differ at one end; a read error may be behind it. The rearrangement joins TRBV6-5 to TRBJ2-3, with 7 bases matching TRBD2. CDR1 and CDR2 from the germline V gene are MNHEY and SVGAGI. This CDR3 region has 14 residues. CDR3 bases: TGTGCGAGCAAAGGTTCGGGGGGTATAGATACGCAGTATTTT. Protein sequence: CASKGSGGIDTQYF.

V gene TRBV6-1 combines with J gene TRBJ2-5; D unresolved. Germline V gene sequence: CDR1 MNHNS, CDR2 SASEGT. The CDR3 spans 12 residues. Trimming removed 1 base from V and 5 bases from J, with 5 bases in between. Written as DNA, the CDR3 is TGTGCCAGCAGTGAAGTTAGCGAGACCCAGTACTTC. Amino acids: CASSEVSETQYF.

The chain combines TRBV6-5 with TRBJ1-5; a weak D match, TRBD1 (5 bases). The germline V and J ends were trimmed by 0 bases and 5 bases, with 5 bases remaining between them. The CDR3 length is 13 residues. Germline lookup yields CDR1 MNHEY and CDR2 SVGAGI. CDR3 region: CASSYSTDQPQHF. DNA for the CDR3: TGTGCCAGCAGTTACTCGACAGATCAGCCCCAGCATTTT.

The rearrangement joins TRBV27 to TRBJ1-1; D is perhaps TRBD1 (5 bases). V dropped 3 bases and J dropped 3 bases, with 11 bases sitting between them. The CDR3 has 14 residues. Germline loops: CDR1 MNHEY, CDR2 SMNVEV (reference sequence). The CDR3 is CASSFGGRYTEAFF. The CDR3 bases are TGTGCCAGCAGTTTCGGGGGGAGATACACTGAAGCTTTCTTT.

The CDR3 loop reads CAWSNKGLAGGRQFF. The CDR3 DNA reads as TGTGCCTGGAGTAACAAGGGACTAGCGGGGGGGCGGCAGTTCTTC. This chain links TRBV30 with TRBJ2-1; TRBD2 matches at 16 bases. Germline V lookup: CDR1 GTSNPN, CDR2 SVGIG (reference sequence). The V segment lost 2 bases and the J segment 12 bases; nucleotides outside the gene matches: 7. This CDR3 has 15 amino acids.

The V and J genes are TRBV11-3 and TRBJ2-1, with 9 bases that match TRBD2. The CDR3 consists of 15 residues. The V gene's germline CDR1 is SGHNT and CDR2 YENEEA. Unmatched junction bases numbered 7, after V lost 2 bases and J lost 8 bases. CDR3 loop: CASSLQIAGVDEQFF. The CDR3 nucleotides read TGTGCCAGCAGCTTACAAATAGCGGGGGTGGATGAGCAGTTCTTC. Based on the CDR3 plus reference TRBV11-3 and TRBJ2-1, the full variable domain is EAGVVQSPRYKIIEKKQPVAFWCNPISGHNTLYWYLQNLGQGPELLIRYENEEAVDDSQLPKDRFSAERLKGVDSTLKIQPAELGDSAVYLCASSLQIAGVDEQFFGPGTRLTVL.

The V and J genes are TRBV7-3 and TRBJ2-3; TRBD1 agrees at 7 bases. The CDR3 has 15 amino acids. The germline V gene encodes CDR1 SGHTA and CDR2 FQGTGA. Germline trimming cut 1 base from V and 3 bases from J; bases unmatched to any gene: 4. CDR3 in amino acids: CASSLKARGTDTQYF. CDR3 coding DNA: TGTGCCAGCAGCTTAAAGGCCAGGGGGACAGATACGCAGTATTTT.

This chain connects TRBV27 to TRBJ1-2; no reliable D call. The V and J ends lost 0 bases and 5 bases respectively, with 10 bases between them. CDR3 length: 14 residues. Germline V gives CDR1 MNHEY, CDR2 SMNVEV (reference sequence). CDR3 protein: CASSLSSGVYGYTF. CDR3 in DNA: TGTGCCAGCAGTTTATCGTCCGGGGTGTATGGCTACACCTTC.

This clone came up a few times. The chain is built from TRBV6-5 and TRBJ2-7; 7 nucleotides align to TRBD2. CDR3 size: 13 residues. Germline loops: CDR1 MNHEY, CDR2 SVGAGI. V shed 8 bases, J shed 2 bases, and the junction held 6 bases outside the gene matches. CDR3 bases: TGTGCCAGCGGGGGAGGGCGAACCTACGAGCAGTACTTC. Protein sequence: CASGGGRTYEQYF.

This rearrangement joins TRBV25-1 to TRBJ1-2, with D unresolved. Germline CDR1 and CDR2: MGHDK and SYGVNS. This CDR3 comprises 16 residues. Trimming pared 2 bases from V and 0 bases from J, leaving 13 bases between. CDR3 in amino acids: CASSEPGKEANYGYTF. As DNA, the CDR3 is TGTGCCAGCAGTGAACCCGGAAAAGAGGCTAACTATGGCTACACCTTC.

The chain carries TRBV7-2 and TRBJ2-2; the D gene is possibly TRBD1 (5 bases). V lost 2 bases and J lost 3, with 10 bases in between. Germline V gene data show CDR1 as SGHTA and CDR2 as FQGNSA. The CDR3 is made up of 15 amino acids. The CDR3 sequence: CASSLTAGYTGELFF. The CDR3 coding sequence is TGTGCCAGCAGCTTAACGGCAGGGTACACCGGGGAGCTGTTTTTT.

V is TRBV6-5 and J is TRBJ1-3; 11 positions agree with TRBD1. CDR1 and CDR2 (germline): MNHEY, SVGAGI. V dropped 7 bases and J dropped 8; count of bases not matched to a gene: 4. The CDR3 loop spans 13 amino acids. The CDR3 DNA reads as TGTGCCAGCAAGGACAGGGGGCTGGACACCATATATTTT. Its translation: CASKDRGLDTIYF.

The rearrangement uses TRBV7-8 and TRBJ2-1; 7 nucleotides align to TRBD1. Germline CDR1 reads SGHVS; CDR2 reads FQNEAQ. Trimming removed 2 bases from V and 4 bases from J; junction bases left unmatched: 8. This CDR3 has 16 amino acids. CDR3 in amino acids: CASSLTPGTAYNEQFF. For the CDR3, the DNA is TGTGCCAGCAGCTTAACCCCCGGGACAGCATACAATGAGCAGTTCTTC.

The genes are TRBV18 and TRBJ2-1; no clear D. CDR3 length: 14 amino acids. V lost 2 bases and J lost 0, with 5 bases in between. The V gene's germline CDR1 is KGHSH and CDR2 LQKENI. In DNA form, the CDR3 reads TGTGCCAGCTCACCATGGAGCTCCTACAATGAGCAGTTCTTC. It specifies CASSPWSSYNEQFF.

The chain has TRBV2 and TRBJ2-1; 13 bases match TRBD2. Per the germline V gene, CDR1 is SNHLY and CDR2 is FYNNEI. V lost 4 bases and J lost 6; bases outside the gene matches: 3. The CDR3 has 15 residues. This CDR3 reads CASSGTSGGANEQFF. DNA of the CDR3: TGTGCCAGCAGTGGTACTAGCGGGGGGGCCAATGAGCAGTTCTTC.

This clone was counted a single time. This rearrangement joins TRBV28 to TRBJ1-5; D gene unclear. Germline V gene sequence: CDR1 MDHEN, CDR2 SYDVKM. The V end was cut by 6 bases, the J end by 2 bases, with 11 bases between. There are 14 residues in the CDR3. CDR3 coding DNA: TGTGCCAGCAGCCCTTATGAGGGCAATCAGCCCCAGCATTTT. Its translation is CASSPYEGNQPQHF.

This sequence joins TRBV7-2 and TRBJ1-6, with TRBD1 as a possible D gene (5 bases). Germline CDR1 reads SGHTA; CDR2 reads FQGNSA. This CDR3 region has 17 residues. V dropped 2 bases and J dropped 0 bases, with 11 bases sitting between them. DNA for the CDR3: TGTGCCAGCAGCTTACCGACAGAGAGCTCCTATAATTCACCCCTCCACTTT. Protein sequence: CASSLPTESSYNSPLHF.

This chain uses TRBV24-1 with TRBJ1-1, with D maybe TRBD1 (6 bases). The CDR3 extends over 17 amino acids. Germline CDR1 reads KGHDR; CDR2 reads SFDVKD. Between the trimmed V and J ends, which lost 5 bases and 2 bases, there was a span of 20 bases. This CDR3 is CATSAFRGRGDNTEAFF. DNA of the CDR3: TGTGCCACCAGTGCTTTCCGAGGCAGGGGTGATAACACTGAAGCTTTCTTT.

This rearrangement joins TRBV2 to TRBJ1-4; no clear D. The CDR3 has 14 amino acids. Between the trimmed V and J ends, which lost 4 bases and 8 bases, there was a span of 14 bases. CDR1 is SNHLY, CDR2 FYNNEI, per germline. The CDR3 DNA reads TGTGCCAGCAGTGCTAGCCAGTTCGGGGAAAAACTGTTTTTT. It translates to CASSASQFGEKLFF.